The text below deals with one T cell receptor (beta chain). The sample comes from a study of shared clonotypes between healthy human individuals. Researchers ran the assay at a deep level. Every subset had its genomic DNA shared out evenly among several immunoSEQ plates. Original analysis: ImmunoSEQ only sent back junction sequences with no quality scores, so filtering was done differently. Profiling relied on immunoSEQ multiplex PCR, and the TCRdb table lists in-frame clones only, not all of them. That table furnishes V, J and clone size, whereas the DNA furnished D and trimming. The repertoire holds approximately 980,000 clones, around 80% seen once, with roughly 1.5% in the top ten. Germline V gene data show CDR1 as SNHLY and CDR2 as FYNNEI. J was trimmed by 6 bases and V by 7 bases; bases with no gene match: 7. CDR3 size: 15 residues.

The clonotype originates from a man younger than 30 in good health. The genes are TRBV2 and TRBJ2-2; 11 positions match TRBD1. Material: memory CD4+ T cells sorted from blood. Subset meaning: CD45RA-negative fraction. CDR3 sequence reads: CASTPDRGRPGELFF. The CDR3 nucleotides are TGTGCCAGCACCCCGGACAGGGGGCGACCCGGGGAGCTGTTTTTT. The complete variable domain, with remaining parts taken from reference TRBV2 and TRBJ2-2, reads EPEVTQTPSHQVTQMGQEVILRCVPISNHLYFYWYRQILGQKVEFLVSFYNNEISEKSEIFDDQFSVERPDGSNFTLKIRSTKLEDSAMYFCASTPDRGRPGELFFGEGSRLTVL.